This TCR beta chain was documented in a study of shared clonotypes between healthy human individuals. Findings and caveats of the study: Lower generation probabilities were found for non-shared clonotypes than for those shared by all four donors.

From germline, CDR1 is KGHSH and CDR2 LQKENI. V shed 2 bases and J 0 bases; nucleotides not matched to a gene: 1. This CDR3 region has 14 residues. As for this clone: As yet, its antigen is unknown. Other DNA sequences in this sample translate to the same CDR3.

Data came from immunoSEQ multiplex PCR; TCRdb stores just in-frame clones and leaves some out. The data show 2 million to 2.5 million clones, 90% to 96% seen once. Sequencing input: naive CD4+ T cells sorted from blood. Subset denoted: CD45RA+ positively selected. The V gene is TRBV18, the J gene TRBJ2-7, with 7 nucleotides matching TRBD2. The TCR was taken from a man aged 18 to 35 in good health. CDR3 nucleotides: TGTGCCAGCTCACCATCTAGCGGCTCCTACGAGCAGTACTTC. Its protein is CASSPSSGSYEQYF.